Listed here is a single T cell receptor (beta chain). Its cognate antigen has yet to be identified. Base quality data are lacking; no much larger clone is found one base away. The data derive from a study of beta chain features in type 1 diabetes (dated by TCRdb to between 2017 and 2018). About the study as a whole: Mean age, gender distribution, total cell number and subset yield were not different between patients and healthy donors. A total of roughly 98,000,000 sorted cells were examined across all samples, and RNA yield correlated strongly with the number of cells per subset. The study compared TCRB repertoires of sorted circulating CD4+ T cell subsets between recently diagnosed type 1 diabetes patients and matched healthy donors. Regulatory and stem cell-like memory subsets were isolated from only 8 patients and roughly eight healthy donors, whereas naive and central memory subsets came from all 30 or so donors. The paper's findings and limits, for the study overall: HLA sub-analyses involved small numbers of individuals, so any influence of HLA type on TCRB rearrangement remained unresolved. Sequencing cDNA rather than genomic DNA could over-represent highly expressing activated cells, although activation and CD3 levels did not differ between groups. Naive, central memory and regulatory TCRB repertoires appeared to be more alike among patients than among healthy donors. At VDJ recombination sites, type 1 diabetes patients had fewer insertions and more deleted nucleotides, which implies abnormalities in thymic rearrangement. Type 1 diabetes patients showed a moderate but significant shortening of TCRB CDR3 length in all four CD4+ subsets. Shorter templates might have been favored by PCR, but patient and control samples were amplified and corrected together, so both groups would have been affected equally by any skew.

Each donor gave one peripheral blood draw, averaging approximately 0.12 L, which was collected into heparinised tubes. A BD FACSAria II was used to sort naive, central memory, regulatory and stem cell-like memory CD4+ T cells with a panel that included CD45RO, CCR7, CD25, CD127, CD95 and CD27. A purity above 98% was achieved for all sorted populations. Right away, PBMCs were isolated by Lymphoprep density gradient centrifugation and were stained directly, with no culture step. So that batch effects would be minimized, each experiment stained and sorted samples in pairs, pairing one healthy donor with one patient. The CDR3 runs 18 amino acids, cysteine and phenylalanine included. The sequence is cut down to CDR3 DNA, 54 bases in frame from base 1. The germline V gene encodes CDR1 SQVTM and CDR2 ANQGSEA. The germline V end is reduced by 7 bases and the J end by 0 bases; junction bases left unmatched: 10.

The High Capacity cDNA Reverse Transcription Kit was used to reverse transcribe all of the isolated RNA, meaning that expressed TCRB transcripts were what got sequenced. Deep immunoSEQ sequencing was applied to naive, central memory and regulatory T cell samples, giving an average of around 3.8 million total reads per sample. Sorted cells were lysed in RLT buffer and RNA was extracted with DNase-treated RNeasy Micro or Mini kits, depending on cell number. Each cell subset was processed on its own to prevent cross-contamination, while patient and healthy donor samples were processed together. The immunoSEQ multiplex PCR was used to amplify TCRB sequences from cDNA, generating 87-bp fragments that spanned the CDR3 region. Amplicons were sequenced on the Illumina HiSeq platform. On the study's bioinformatics: PCR bias was corrected computationally using synthetic template baselines, and reads within Hamming distance 2 were collapsed, with unmergeable singletons discarded. Reads were aligned against IMGT to assign V, D and J genes, CDR3 length and insertions or deletions at six rearrangement sites. Within each subset, clonotype counts were normalized to sorted cell number, after which true diversity and Gini coefficients were computed with the tcR R package. The overlap coefficient, calculated on TCRB nucleotide sequences, was used to quantify repertoire sharing. TCRdb carries this immuneACCESS record with in-frame sequences only. Its versions omit some clonotypes, under half of them owing to an unresolved V gene in the studies checked, with the rest unexplained. D and trimming were read from the DNA, whereas the V and J calls and clone size are those reported in that table. This sample is represented by 95,000 to 150,000 clones; approximately 16% of them were singletons. The top ten hold over 2% of the sample.

The sequence was obtained from a man aged 25 to 45 with type 1 diabetes. The sequenced sample consisted of central memory CD4+ T cells from blood. The chain joins TRBV29-1 to TRBJ2-1, with 15 bases in between that match TRBD2. The nucleotide sequence reads TGCAGCGCCCCGGGACTAGCGGGGGGATCGAGCTCCTACAATGAGCAGTTCTTC. Its amino acids are CSAPGLAGGSSSYNEQFF.